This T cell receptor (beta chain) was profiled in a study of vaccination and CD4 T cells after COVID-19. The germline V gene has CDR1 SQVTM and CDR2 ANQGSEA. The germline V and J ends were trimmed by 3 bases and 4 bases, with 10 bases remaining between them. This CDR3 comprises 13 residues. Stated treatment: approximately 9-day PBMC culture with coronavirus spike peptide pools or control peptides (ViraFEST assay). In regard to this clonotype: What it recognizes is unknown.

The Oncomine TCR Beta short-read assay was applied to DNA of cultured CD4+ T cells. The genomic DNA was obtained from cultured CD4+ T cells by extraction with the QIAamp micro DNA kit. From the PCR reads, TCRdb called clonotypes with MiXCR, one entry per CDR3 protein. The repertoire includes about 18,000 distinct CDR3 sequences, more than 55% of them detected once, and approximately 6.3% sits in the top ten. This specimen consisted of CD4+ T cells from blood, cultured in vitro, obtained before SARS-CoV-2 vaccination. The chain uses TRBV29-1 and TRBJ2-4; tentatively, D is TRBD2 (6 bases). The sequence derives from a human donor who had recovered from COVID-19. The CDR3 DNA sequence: TGCAGCGTTGACCTAGGAGGGAAAAACATTCAGTACTTC. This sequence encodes CSVDLGGKNIQYF.